This T cell receptor (beta chain) was identified during a study of blood T cell repertoires in COVID-19. At the level of the study: From T cells, B-cell-depleted T cells, or PBMCs came the material, which was cDNA or gDNA.

Original analysis: Reference gene primer amplification gave nucleated cell count estimates. Here immunoSEQ multiplex PCR was the method, and the copy in TCRdb shows in-frame clones only, minus some. The V and J calls and the clone size are those of that table, but D and trimming were determined from the DNA. This sample has roughly 80,000 clones, with 82% found just once. The V end was cut by 1 base, the J end by 8 bases, with 17 bases between. CDR3 length: 16 amino acids. Germline V lookup: CDR1 MNHEY, CDR2 SMNVEV (reference sequence). This receptor was obtained from a human donor in a cohort sampled during active COVID-19. The chain is built from TRBV27 and TRBJ1-4, with a possible D match to TRBD1 (6 bases). The specimen was peripheral blood. CDR3 sequence (DNA): TGTGCCAGCAGTTTATATGTGGGGGGGCTCAGGGAAAAACTGTTTTTT. Amino acid sequence: CASSLYVGGLREKLFF.